The 24 T cell receptor beta chains below all came from one sample that was sequenced in a study of T cells in Graves' hyperthyroidism and ophthalmopathy. Amplification targeted TCR beta CDR3 regions from RNA transcripts. The HTBI primer set drove a first-round RT-PCR of the TCR CDR3. TCRdb re-derived calls from the multiplex PCR reads in MiXCR, one entry per CDR3 protein. The data contain 700,000 to 850,000 distinct CDR3 sequences, about a third of them seen just once; the ten biggest clones take up around a third. The sequencing sample was made of blood. The receptors originated from a woman aged 40 to 50 with Graves' hyperthyroidism.

This clonotype was seen at least ten times. The CDR3: CRVDSNTEAFF. The CDR3 nucleotides are TGCAGGGTTGACAGCAACACTGAAGCTTTCTTT. The genes are TRBV20-1 and TRBJ1-1, with D tentatively TRBD1 (5 bases). From germline, CDR1 is DFQATT and CDR2 SNEGSKA (reference sequence). The CDR3 has 11 amino acids.

There are many counts of this clonotype. This chain links TRBV7-2 with TRBJ1-1; unclear D gene. CDR3 length: 15 residues. Per germline, CDR1 SGHTA and CDR2 FQGNSA. V shed 1 base and J shed 1 base, with 10 bases lying between them. Here the CDR3 DNA reads TGTGCCAGCAGCTTAGATTTACGGACGAACACTGAAGCTTTCTTT. Amino acid sequence: CASSLDLRTNTEAFF.

The J gene is TRBJ1-1, the V gene TRBV15, with a tentative D call TRBD1 (5 bases). Trimming shortened V by 2 bases and J by 0 bases, and 7 bases separated the two germline ends. This CDR3 region has 14 residues. Per germline, CDR1 LNHNV and CDR2 YYDKDF (reference sequence). The CDR3 DNA reads as TGTGCCACCAGCAGAAAGGGGCTGAACACTGAAGCTTTCTTT. It specifies CATSRKGLNTEAFF.

V gene TRBV7-2 combines with J gene TRBJ2-7, with 10 bases lining up with TRBD1. The CDR3 sequence is 14 residues long. Per germline, CDR1 SGHTA and CDR2 FQGNSA. The V gene end was trimmed by 5 bases and the J gene end by 6 bases; junction bases not matched to a gene: 7. CDR3 region: CASSTRDRGREQYF. The CDR3 DNA is TGTGCCAGCAGCACCCGGGACAGGGGACGCGAGCAGTACTTC.

The V and J genes are TRBV9 and TRBJ2-7; a weak D match, TRBD1 (6 bases). The CDR3 is made up of 13 amino acids. The V end lost 6 bases, the J end lost 2 bases, and 12 bases lay between the germline ends. Germline CDR1 is SGDLS and CDR2 is YYNGEE. The CDR3 DNA is TGTGCCAGCAACGGACAGTACCCCTACGAGCAGTACTTC. Its translation is CASNGQYPYEQYF. Based on the CDR3 plus reference TRBV9 and TRBJ2-7, the full variable domain is DSGVTQTPKHLITATGQRVTLRCSPRSGDLSVYWYQQSLDQGLQFLIQYYNGEERAKGNILERFSAQQFPDLHSELNLSSLELGDSALYFCASNGQYPYEQYFGPGTRLTVT.

The sample holds many counts of this clonotype. V gene TRBV3-1 combines with J gene TRBJ1-2; no reliable D call. V was shortened by 4 bases and J by 6 bases, with 9 bases between the two germline ends. The germline V gene has CDR1 LGHDT and CDR2 YNNKEL (reference sequence). The CDR3 sequence is 12 residues long. CDR3 sequence reads: CASSLGYHGYTF. CDR3 bases: TGTGCCAGCAGCCTGGGGTATCATGGCTACACCTTC.

The chain carries TRBV28 and TRBJ2-6; D is perhaps TRBD1 or TRBD2 (5 bases each). The CDR3 has 18 residues. CDR1 MDHEN and CDR2 SYDVKM come from the germline V gene. V lost 5 bases, J lost 0 bases, and 17 bases lay in between. The CDR3 sequence: CASSTGGGRFSGANVLTF. The CDR3 DNA reads as TGTGCCAGCAGTACGGGTGGGGGACGCTTCTCTGGGGCCAACGTCCTGACTTTC.

The chain joins TRBV25-1 to TRBJ1-2; perhaps TRBD1 as D (6 bases). V lost 6 bases to trimming and J lost 8 bases, with 19 bases between them. Germline V gene lookup returns CDR1 MGHDK and CDR2 SYGVNS. The CDR3 sequence is 14 residues long. DNA for the CDR3: TGTGCCAGCAGATCTAATGTGGGGGACACAGGCTACACCTTC. Protein sequence: CASRSNVGDTGYTF.

This clonotype was counted between two and nine times. The rearrangement joins TRBV2 to TRBJ2-2; D not resolved. Germline-derived CDR1 and CDR2 are SNHLY and FYNNEI. The V end lost 8 bases, the J end lost 3 bases, and 16 bases lay between the germline ends. The CDR3 is made up of 15 amino acids. The CDR3 DNA sequence: TGTGCCAGCGAATTGTTGAGTTCGGACACCGGGGAGCTGTTTTTT. It yields the protein CASELLSSDTGELFF.

In its sample, this clonotype was seen many times. The J gene is TRBJ1-5, the V gene TRBV11-2; unclear D gene. Germline CDR1 is SGHAT and CDR2 is FQNNGV. With 1 base removed from V and 2 bases from J, the gap between germline ends came to 12 bases. The CDR3 is 16 amino acids. Written as DNA, the CDR3 is TGTGCCAGCAGCTTAGGTGGAGGAGTTGGCAATCAGCCCCAGCATTTT. Its protein product is CASSLGGGVGNQPQHF. Together with reference TRBV11-2 and TRBJ1-5, the CDR3 gives the full variable domain: EAGVAQSPRYKIIEKRQSVAFWCNPISGHATLYWYQQILGQGPKLLIQFQNNGVVDDSQLPKDRFSAERLKGVDSTLKIQPAKLEDSAVYLCASSLGGGVGNQPQHFGDGTRLSIL.

Of note for this clonotype: A much larger clone lies a single base off, so this may be a read error. This CDR3 is missing its conserved last phenylalanine or tryptophan, likely due to a read error. V gene TRBV19 combines with J gene TRBJ1-1, with a weak D call TRBD1 (6 bases). Per the germline V gene, CDR1 is LNHDA and CDR2 is SQIVND (reference sequence). CDR3 length equals 16 residues. Trimming shortened V by 6 bases and J by 3 bases, and 20 bases separated the two germline ends. CDR3 sequence (DNA): TGTGCCAGTAGGGGCAGGGGACCCGGCGTGTACACTGAAGCTTTCCTT. The encoded protein is CASRGRGPGVYTEAFL.

The chain joins TRBV20-1 to TRBJ2-5, with 7 positions matching TRBD1. The CDR3 covers 14 residues. Looked up from germline, CDR1 is DFQATT and CDR2 is SNEGSKA (reference sequence). Germline trimming cut 5 bases from V and 9 bases from J; bases unmatched to any gene: 15. CDR3 loop: CSAHDRAAGQPQYF. DNA for the CDR3: TGCAGTGCTCATGACAGGGCCGCGGGTCAGCCCCAGTACTTC.

This clonotype was counted only a few times. This rearrangement joins TRBV6-5 to TRBJ1-2, with unresolved D. Germline V gene lookup returns CDR1 MNHEY and CDR2 SVGAGI. Trimming stripped 6 bases from V and 2 bases from J, with 13 bases between. There are 14 residues in the CDR3. This CDR3 reads CASSRAGRNYGYTF. The CDR3 region has the DNA TGTGCCAGCAGCCGGGCGGGCAGGAACTATGGCTACACCTTC.

This clonotype was counted a few times. The rearrangement links TRBV14 to TRBJ2-7; no clear D. CDR1 is SGHDN, CDR2 FVKESK, per germline. CDR3 length: 14 residues. V lost 1 base and J 3 bases, leaving 10 bases between the germline ends. CDR3 nucleotides: TGTGCCAGCAGCCAAGTAGGGAAGCGCTACGAGCAGTACTTC. Protein sequence: CASSQVGKRYEQYF.

In the case of this clonotype: Its ends do not fully match the called genes, so a read error is possible. The chain employs TRBV7-2 and TRBJ2-7, with TRBD1 matching over 10 bases. Germline V gene sequence: CDR1 SGHTA, CDR2 FQGNSA. The CDR3 runs to 17 residues. The CDR3 region is CASSQDIGTGEFDEQYF. DNA for the CDR3: TGCGCCAGCAGCCAAGATATCGGGACAGGGGAATTCGACGAGCAGTACTTC.

As regards this clonotype: Sequence at one end of the junction differs from germline and may be a read error. The chain has TRBV6-5 and TRBJ2-5, with 7 bases fitting TRBD2. CDR3 length equals 16 residues. Germline V CDR1 and CDR2: MNHEY, SVGAGI. The chain's CDR3 is CAISYSTLADARTQYF. The CDR3 region has the DNA TGTGCCATCAGTTACTCTACTCTAGCGGACGCTCGGACCCAGTACTTC.

J is TRBJ2-7 and V is TRBV29-1; 7 bases map to TRBD2. The ends lost 3 bases at V and 3 bases at J; junction bases unmatched: 5. The length of the CDR3 is 13 residues. From germline, CDR1 is SQVTM and CDR2 ANQGSEA. CDR3 residues: CSVDDGDYYEQYF. CDR3 bases: TGCAGCGTTGACGACGGGGACTACTACGAGCAGTACTTC.

This clonotype was observed at least ten times. The chain joins TRBV4-2 to TRBJ1-2; 9 nucleotides line up with TRBD1. The CDR3 has 13 amino acids. CDR1 LGHNA and CDR2 YNFKEQ come from the germline V gene. V lost 2 bases, J lost 8 bases, and 3 bases stayed unmatched. CDR3 sequence (DNA): TGTGCCAGCAGCCAAACAGGGGGCGAGGGCTACACCTTC. Protein: CASSQTGGEGYTF.

Concerning this clonotype itself: Just one base apart from a much larger clone, this may be a read error. Since no conserved phenylalanine or tryptophan closes the CDR3, a read error is the likely cause. CDR3 loop: CASSVGGILETQYL. The CDR3 coding sequence is TGTGCCAGCAGCGTAGGGGGTATATTGGAGACCCAGTACCTC. The chain joins TRBV9 to TRBJ2-5; D uncertain. The CDR3 contains 14 residues. The germline gives CDR1 SGDLS, CDR2 YYNGEE. The V gene lost 0 bases and the J gene lost 5 bases, with 11 bases spanning the gap.

The chain recombines TRBV7-2 with TRBJ1-6; no clear D gene. This CDR3 has 13 residues. The V end was cut by 4 bases, the J end by 2 bases, with 3 bases between. Germline loops: CDR1 SGHTA, CDR2 FQGNSA. The CDR3 DNA is TGTGCCAGCAGCTCCCCCTATAATTCACCCCTCCACTTT. Translating gives CASSSPYNSPLHF.

This clonotype was detected many times. The chain uses TRBV10-3 and TRBJ1-3; tentatively, D is TRBD1 (5 bases). V was clipped by 4 bases and J by 0 bases, with 13 bases between them. CDR3 length equals 16 residues. The germline gives CDR1 ENHRY, CDR2 SYGVKD. The CDR3 DNA reads as TGTGCCATCAGTGGGCCGACCACAGGCTCTGGAAACACCATATATTTT. This encodes CAISGPTTGSGNTIYF.

This clonotype was detected many times. V and J are TRBV5-5 and TRBJ1-2; no clear D. The germline V gene encodes CDR1 SGHKS and CDR2 YYEKEE (reference sequence). The V end was cut by 4 bases, the J end by 8 bases, with 9 bases between. The CDR3 is made up of 11 amino acids. CDR3 loop: CASSNYRGYTF. Written as DNA, the CDR3 is TGTGCCAGCAGCAACTATCGGGGCTACACCTTC.

This clonotype was detected only a few times. The CDR3 is CASGAGGETQYF. Here the CDR3 DNA reads TGTGCCAGCGGAGCGGGGGGGGAGACCCAGTACTTC. The rearrangement links TRBV7-2 to TRBJ2-5; 10 bases are a match to TRBD2. Germline trimming cut 8 bases from V and 5 bases from J; bases unmatched to any gene: 2. Per germline, CDR1 SGHTA and CDR2 FQGNSA. This CDR3 is 12 amino acids long.

This chain uses TRBV19 with TRBJ1-2; D is undetermined. Germline V gene lookup returns CDR1 LNHDA and CDR2 SQIVND (reference sequence). This CDR3 region has 12 residues. Trimming removed 7 bases at V and 8 bases at J, with 14 bases between. The CDR3 coding sequence is TGTGCCAGTACCGCCCGGACGCAAGGCTACACCTTC. It yields the protein CASTARTQGYTF.